This T cell receptor beta chain is from a study of shared clonotypes between healthy human individuals. Assay: immunoSEQ multiplex PCR; the TCRdb copy retains only in-frame clones and omits some. The data contain hundreds of thousands of clones, approximately 79% of them singletons. This clone has just a few counts. The specimen was memory CD4+ T cells sorted from blood. Subset given: CD45RA-negative fraction. The sequence came from a young woman in good health.

In nucleotides, the CDR3 is TGCAGCGTTGAAGAAGGAAGAGGTACAGATACGCAGTATTTT. It codes for CSVEEGRGTDTQYF. The chain combines TRBV29-1 with TRBJ2-3; no clear D. The CDR3 spans 14 residues. The V end was cut by 0 bases, the J end by 3 bases, with 10 bases between. Per the germline V gene, CDR1 is SQVTM and CDR2 is ANQGSEA.